The present TCR beta chain was sequenced within a study of T cell responses to AZD1222 COVID-19 vaccine. Findings and caveats of the study: Spike-specific TCR repertoires showed rising breadth and depth after two AZD1222 doses. Spike-spanning, vaccine-associated CD4 TCRs were dominant at 160-218 and 743-854. Baseline testing showed seropositivity in only a handful of AZD1222 recipients.

CDR3 length equals 16 residues. Trimming pared 6 bases from V and 0 bases from J, leaving 15 bases between. Per germline, CDR1 MNHNY and CDR2 SVGAGI (reference sequence). Repertoires were generated with immunoSEQ multiplex PCR, while TCRdb's copy carries only in-frame clones and drops some. The sample holds some 120,000 clones, around 87% seen once. Concerning this clone: What it recognizes is unknown.

The J gene is TRBJ1-5, the V gene TRBV6-6, with D possibly matching TRBD1 (6 bases). The clonotype was recovered from an adult in good health. Sequencing used peripheral blood, obtained on day 0 of AZD1222 vaccination. The CDR3, as DNA: TGTGCCAGCAGAGCCTTAGGGGGGGTTAGCAATCAGCCCCAGCATTTT. Its translation: CASRALGGVSNQPQHF.